The T cell receptor (beta chain) described here comes from a study of T cell changes during pregnancy in multiple sclerosis. The germline gives CDR1 KGHSH, CDR2 LQKENI. This CDR3 is 13 amino acids long. Trimming removed 5 bases from V and 0 bases from J, with 7 bases in between. This clone has a handful of counts. The method was immunoSEQ multiplex PCR; TCRdb's version includes in-frame clones alone and lacks a portion of them. The data hold around 30,000 clones, with roughly nine tenths observed a single time. This chain connects TRBV18 to TRBJ1-1, with D hard to call. This receptor was taken from a female donor with multiple sclerosis, enrolled in a pregnancy study. This specimen consisted of CD8+ T cells from peripheral blood mononuclear cells, obtained in the second trimester of pregnancy. CDR3 sequence: CASSFQVNTEAFF. As DNA, the CDR3 is TGTGCCAGCTCATTTCAGGTGAACACTGAAGCTTTCTTT.